This T cell receptor (beta chain) originates from a study of blood T cell repertoires in COVID-19. Study as a whole: Samples taken during acute and convalescent COVID-19 were collected in the United States, Italy and Spain. Nucleic acid was either cDNA or gDNA, and it came from T cells, B-cell-depleted T cells, or PBMCs.

Recruits, aged roughly 18 to 95 years, lived in 24 US areas. Only in-frame clones appear in the TCRdb table, and some are missing; sequencing was by immunoSEQ multiplex PCR. Of about 400,000 clones listed, roughly 86% were seen once; the top ten hold more than 2%. The CDR3 spans 16 residues. The germline CDR1 and CDR2 sequences are SNHLY and FYNNEI. The trim removed 5 bases at V and 8 bases at J, leaving 16 bases unmatched. The specimen was PBMCs or T cells enriched from blood (not recorded which). The V gene is TRBV2, the J gene TRBJ1-1; 8 bases fit TRBD1. The receptor was isolated from a woman aged 35 to 49 with acute COVID-19. The CDR3 coding sequence is TGTGCCAGCAGTCTTCGCCAGGGGGCTGGGGTTCCGGAAGCTTTCTTT. This translates into CASSLRQGAGVPEAFF.